The following is a T cell receptor (beta chain) sequence with its context. This entry belongs to a study of blood T cell repertoires in COVID-19. Study-level background: Samples representing acute and convalescent COVID-19 were sourced from the United States, Italy and Spain. The analysed material was cDNA or gDNA that came from T cells, B-cell-depleted T cells, or PBMCs.

V was clipped by 6 bases and J by 0 bases, with 14 bases between them. CDR1 is GTSNPN and CDR2 is SVGIG in the germline V gene (reference sequence). There are 15 residues in the CDR3. Per the authors' pipeline: Amplification of reference gene primers provided the estimated nucleated cell counts. Method: immunoSEQ multiplex PCR; TCRdb's copy keeps in-frame clones and lacks some. The V and J calls and the clone size are those of that table, but D and trimming were determined from the DNA. The sample carries under 150,000 clones, 83% recorded once. The chain recombines TRBV30 with TRBJ2-2, with no clear D. The receptor was derived from a man aged 25 to 45 with acute or convalescent COVID-19. Source material: peripheral blood. This CDR3 reads CACPPGSANTGELFF. The CDR3 bases are TGTGCCTGTCCCCCGGGTTCAGCGAACACCGGGGAGCTGTTTTTT.